A selection of T cell receptor beta chains follows, all from one sample in a study of memory CD4+ T cells and cytomegalovirus serostatus. Sequencing was performed with immunoSEQ multiplex PCR; in TCRdb, only in-frame clones are kept and a portion is missing. Counted here are roughly 40,000 clones, roughly three quarters occurring once; the ten biggest clones make up roughly 1.1%. Source material: memory CD4+ T cells from blood. The source is an adult in good health and CMV-seronegative. The CDR3 runs from the conserved cysteine through the conserved F or W. D genes are given only for firm matches. Clone size is not always given. Where it is, it says once, few, many or a class for expanded clones.

J: TRBJ2-3
size: NA
V: TRBV27
D: NA
CDR3: CASSPKPGRVTDTQYF
DNA: TGTGCCAGCAGTCCGAAGCCGGGACGCGTCACAGATACGCAGTATTTT

J: TRBJ1-4
size: once
V: TRBV4-3
D: TRBD1
CDR3: CASSQRQGAKPNEKLFF
DNA: TGCGCCAGCAGCCAGAGACAGGGGGCTAAGCCTAATGAAAAACTGTTTTTT

J: TRBJ1-1
size: NA
V: TRBV30
D: NA
CDR3: CAWSPTGFKNTEAFF
DNA: TGTGCCTGGAGTCCCACAGGGTTTAAGAACACTGAAGCTTTCTTT

J: TRBJ2-5
size: NA
V: TRBV6-5
D: TRBD1
CDR3: CASSLTGGVETQYF
DNA: TGTGCCAGCAGTCTGACAGGGGGCGTTGAGACCCAGTACTTC

J: TRBJ2-2
size: NA
V: TRBV23-1
D: NA
CDR3: CASSKGQLANTGELFF
DNA: TGCGCCAGCAGCAAAGGACAGCTAGCGAACACCGGGGAGCTGTTTTTT

J: TRBJ2-1
size: NA
V: TRBV4-1
D: NA
CDR3: CASSPRWSSYNEQFF
DNA: TGCGCCAGCAGCCCGCGATGGAGCTCCTACAATGAGCAGTTCTTC

J: TRBJ2-1
size: NA
V: TRBV4-2
D: NA
CDR3: CASSQGTRSHEQFF
DNA: TGTGCCAGCAGCCAAGGAACCCGGTCACATGAGCAGTTCTTC

J: TRBJ2-5
size: NA
V: TRBV10-1
D: TRBD1
CDR3: CASSSRTGQHETQYF
DNA: TGCGCCAGCAGTTCCCGGACAGGGCAGCATGAGACCCAGTACTTC

J: TRBJ1-1
size: NA
V: TRBV5-1
D: NA
CDR3: CASSLEGSDTEAFF
DNA: TGCGCCAGCAGCTTGGAGGGCAGCGACACTGAAGCTTTCTTT

J: TRBJ2-1
size: NA
V: TRBV18
D: NA
CDR3: CASSPRITQAGRSYNEQFF
DNA: TGTGCCAGCTCACCAAGGATCACGCAGGCAGGAAGATCCTACAATGAGCAGTTCTTC

J: TRBJ2-7
size: NA
V: TRBV30
D: NA
CDR3: CAWRRRRFFYEQYF
DNA: TGTGCCTGGAGGCGTAGGCGGTTTTTCTACGAGCAGTACTTC

J: TRBJ2-7
size: NA
V: TRBV4-2
D: NA
CDR3: CASSQDPSESSYEQYF
DNA: TGTGCCAGCAGCCAAGATCCTAGCGAGAGCTCCTACGAGCAGTACTTC

J: TRBJ2-7
size: once
V: TRBV29-1
D: TRBD1
CDR3: CSVEKPGQGGYEQYF
DNA: TGCAGCGTTGAAAAACCGGGACAGGGAGGTTACGAGCAGTACTTC

J: TRBJ2-7
size: NA
V: TRBV7-9
D: TRBD1
CDR3: CASSGTGGLYEQYF
DNA: TGTGCCAGCAGCGGGACAGGGGGTCTATACGAGCAGTACTTC

J: TRBJ1-5
size: NA
V: TRBV5-1
D: TRBD1
CDR3: CASSLSRQGAGGQPQHF
DNA: TGCGCCAGCAGCTTGAGCCGACAGGGGGCTGGTGGGCAGCCCCAGCATTTT

J: TRBJ2-7
size: few
V: TRBV6-6
D: NA
CDR3: CASIKGRSYEQYF
DNA: TGTGCCAGCATCAAAGGCCGCTCCTACGAGCAGTACTTC

J: TRBJ2-1
size: NA
V: TRBV30
D: NA
CDR3: CAWSEWGRGGDNEQFF
DNA: TGTGCCTGGAGTGAGTGGGGCAGGGGAGGAGACAATGAGCAGTTCTTC

J: TRBJ2-7
size: NA
V: TRBV18
D: NA
CDR3: CASAPESRYEQYF
DNA: TGTGCCAGCGCCCCCGAATCCCGCTACGAGCAGTACTTC

J: TRBJ1-2
size: NA
V: TRBV14
D: NA
CDR3: CASSPSVYGYTF
DNA: TGTGCCAGCAGCCCGAGTGTCTATGGCTACACCTTC

J: TRBJ1-1
size: NA
V: TRBV11-3
D: NA
CDR3: CASSSTHLGAFF
DNA: TGTGCCAGCAGCTCGACACATCTGGGAGCTTTCTTT

J: TRBJ2-3
size: NA
V: TRBV5-1
D: NA
CDR3: CASSTHPGRVTDTQYF
DNA: TGCGCCAGCAGCACGCACCCGGGACGGGTCACAGATACGCAGTATTTT

J: TRBJ2-7
size: NA
V: TRBV5-5
D: NA
CDR3: CASSGADSYEQYF
DNA: TGTGCCAGCAGCGGAGCCGACAGCTACGAGCAGTACTTC

J: TRBJ1-2
size: NA
V: TRBV6-1
D: NA
CDR3: CASSEDGAPNYGYTF
DNA: TGTGCCAGCAGTGAGGACGGGGCACCTAACTATGGCTACACCTTC

J: TRBJ2-3
size: NA
V: TRBV5-1
D: NA
CDR3: CASSFRTDTQYF
DNA: TGCGCCAGCAGCTTTCGAACAGATACGCAGTATTTT

J: TRBJ2-5
size: NA
V: TRBV15
D: NA
CDR3: CATSRARQETQYF
DNA: TGTGCCACCAGCAGAGCCCGGCAAGAGACCCAGTACTTC

J: TRBJ2-5
size: NA
V: TRBV7-2
D: TRBD2
CDR3: CASSFSLAGRETQYF
DNA: TGTGCCAGCAGCTTCTCGCTAGCGGGGCGGGAGACCCAGTACTTC

J: TRBJ1-1
size: medium-sized
V: TRBV7-2
D: NA
CDR3: CASSPQVGREAFF
DNA: TGTGCCAGCAGCCCCCAGGTCGGGCGGGAAGCTTTCTTT

J: TRBJ1-2
size: NA
V: TRBV6-4
D: NA
CDR3: CASRDSRGYGYTF
DNA: TGTGCCAGCAGGGACAGCAGGGGCTATGGCTACACCTTC

J: TRBJ2-7
size: NA
V: TRBV5-6
D: NA
CDR3: CASSLFYLGSYEQYF
DNA: TGTGCCAGCAGCTTGTTCTATCTAGGGTCCTACGAGCAGTACTTC

J: TRBJ1-3
size: NA
V: TRBV7-6
D: NA
CDR3: CASSLQPGFSGNTIYF
DNA: TGTGCCAGCAGCCTTCAGCCCGGATTCTCTGGAAACACCATATATTTT

J: TRBJ2-3
size: once
V: TRBV2
D: NA
CDR3: CASSGVGADTQYF
DNA: TGTGCCAGCAGTGGGGTAGGGGCAGATACGCAGTATTTT

J: TRBJ2-5
size: once
V: TRBV6-5
D: TRBD2
CDR3: CASSPGLAQRETQYF
DNA: TGTGCCAGCAGCCCCGGACTAGCTCAAAGAGAGACCCAGTACTTC

J: TRBJ2-7
size: NA
V: TRBV21-1
D: NA
CDR3: CASSKEADTYEQYF
DNA: TGTGCCAGCAGCAAAGAGGCAGATACCTACGAGCAGTACTTC

J: TRBJ2-7
size: NA
V: TRBV19
D: NA
CDR3: CASRQQGSYEQYF
DNA: TGTGCCAGTAGGCAACAGGGCAGCTACGAGCAGTACTTC

J: TRBJ1-2
size: NA
V: TRBV19
D: NA
CDR3: CASSIGTLRVF
DNA: TGTGCCAGTAGTATCGGGACTCTACGAGTCTTC

J: TRBJ2-1
size: NA
V: TRBV11-1
D: NA
CDR3: CASSSRAGRNEQFF
DNA: TGTGCCAGCAGCTCCCGTGCAGGGAGAAATGAGCAGTTCTTC

J: TRBJ1-2
size: few
V: TRBV19
D: NA
CDR3: CASNSRGRTYGYTF
DNA: TGTGCCAGTAACTCACGTGGGCGTACGTATGGCTACACCTTC

J: TRBJ1-1
size: NA
V: TRBV18
D: NA
CDR3: CASSPPLLGRTEAFF
DNA: TGTGCCAGCTCACCACCGTTACTGGGAAGGACTGAAGCTTTCTTT

J: TRBJ2-3
size: NA
V: TRBV5-1
D: NA
CDR3: CASSGSSGSLTDTQYF
DNA: TGCGCCAGCAGCGGCAGCTCGGGTAGCCTCACAGATACGCAGTATTTT

J: TRBJ1-2
size: NA
V: TRBV5-6
D: NA
CDR3: CASSLAPNYGYTF
DNA: TGTGCCAGCAGCTTGGCACCGAATTATGGCTACACCTTC

J: TRBJ2-7
size: NA
V: TRBV11-2
D: NA
CDR3: CASSLDLGDEQYF
DNA: TGTGCCAGCAGCTTAGACCTTGGGGACGAGCAGTACTTC

J: TRBJ1-1
size: NA
V: TRBV28
D: NA
CDR3: CASSRGGSTEAFF
DNA: TGTGCCAGCAGTCGTGGGGGGTCCACTGAAGCTTTCTTT